A single sample is the source of the 17 T cell receptor beta chains below, sequenced in a study of metastatic and nonmetastatic thyroid tumors. TCRdb redid the clone calls on the PCR reads using MiXCR. The sample includes about 38,000 clones, 20% to 30% of them seen just once. The entire patient cohort was treatment-naive prior to thyroid surgery. The sample consisted of blood. All receptors derive from a female donor with papillary thyroid cancer or a benign thyroid nodule (not recorded which). Some clones in this sample may be carry-over from other donors' samples.

Ten or more counts support this clone. The rearrangement links TRBV11-1 to TRBJ1-2; 11 bases match TRBD1. The CDR3 length is 14 residues. The germline CDR1 and CDR2 sequences are SGHAT and FQDESV (reference sequence). J lost 4 bases, V lost 5 bases, and 3 bases had no gene match. CDR3 region: CASSTGQGVYGYTF. As DNA, the CDR3 is TGTGCCAGCAGCACGGGACAGGGGGTCTATGGCTACACCTTC.

This rearrangement joins TRBV5-1 to TRBJ1-1, with a tentative D call TRBD1 (5 bases). The CDR3 totals 15 residues. The V and J ends lost 0 bases and 0 bases respectively, with 9 bases between them. CDR1 is SGHRS and CDR2 is YFSETQ in the germline V gene. CDR3: CASSLEGLMNTEAFF. CDR3 coding DNA: TGCGCCAGCAGCTTGGAGGGACTGATGAACACTGAAGCTTTCTTT.

The chain combines TRBV28 with TRBJ1-2, with a weak D call TRBD1 (5 bases). The V and J ends lost 3 bases and 2 bases respectively, with 10 bases between them. In germline, CDR1 is MDHEN, CDR2 SYDVKM. The CDR3 contains 14 residues. CDR3 bases: TGTGCCAGCAGTTTGGAGGGGTGGAACTATGGCTACACCTTC. Its translation: CASSLEGWNYGYTF.

V and J are TRBV11-1 and TRBJ2-7; 10 bases match TRBD2. The length of the CDR3 is 18 residues. From germline, CDR1 is SGHAT and CDR2 FQDESV (reference sequence). The V gene end was trimmed by 4 bases and the J gene end by 0 bases; junction bases not matched to a gene: 12. CDR3 sequence: CASSSSTLAGVSSYEQYF. CDR3 coding DNA: TGTGCCAGCAGCTCCAGTACTCTAGCGGGAGTGAGCTCCTACGAGCAGTACTTC.

This clone was seen ten or more times. The junction departs from the called germline gene at one end, perhaps through a read error. This sequence joins TRBV27 and TRBJ1-5, with D tentatively TRBD1 (5 bases). Germline-derived CDR1 and CDR2 are MNHEY and SMNVEV (reference sequence). CDR3 length equals 14 residues. CDR3 coding DNA: TGTGCCAGCAGTTTGGGGGGAAGCAATCAGCTCCAGCATTTT. Amino acids: CASSLGGSNQLQHF.

This clone was detected many times. This chain connects TRBV9 to TRBJ1-2; D is perhaps TRBD1 (6 bases). Deletions cut 3 bases from V and 4 bases from J, with 13 bases between. This CDR3 is 14 amino acids long. Germline V gene data show CDR1 as SGDLS and CDR2 as YYNGEE. The CDR3 region is CASSARQDSYGYTF. The CDR3 coding sequence is TGTGCCAGCAGCGCTCGACAGGACTCCTATGGCTACACCTTC.

This clone occurred many times. V is TRBV30 and J is TRBJ1-1; no definite D call. CDR1 and CDR2 from the germline V gene are GTSNPN and SVGIG (reference sequence). The CDR3 is made up of 13 amino acids. V lost 4 bases to trimming and J lost 5 bases, with 14 bases between them. CDR3 DNA sequence: TGTGCCTGGACTCGGAGTTTCCGGACTGAAGCTTTCTTT. Amino acids: CAWTRSFRTEAFF.

The V gene is TRBV21-1, the J gene TRBJ2-6; whether TRBD1, the table's D call, matches the DNA was not checked. TRBV21-1 is labeled a pseudogene. CDR3 length: 20 amino acids. CDR3 in amino acids: CASSKRQGAGSHSGANVLTF. The DNA for the CDR3 is TGTGCCAGCAGCAAACGACAGGGGGCAGGATCCCACTCTGGGGCCAACGTCCTGACTTTC.

The rearrangement joins TRBV5-1 to TRBJ1-2, with 10 bases lining up with TRBD1. Germline CDR1 and CDR2: SGHRS and YFSETQ. This CDR3 contains 13 residues. The V segment lost 4 bases and the J segment 7 bases; nucleotides outside the gene matches: 4. In DNA form, the CDR3 reads TGCGCCAGCAGCGCGGGACAGGGGAGTGGCTACACCTTC. Its protein is CASSAGQGSGYTF.

The chain recombines TRBV6-1 with TRBJ1-5, with 8 nucleotides matching TRBD1. Germline values: CDR1 MNHNS, CDR2 SASEGT. The CDR3 has 13 residues. The V and J ends lost 6 bases and 9 bases, in that order; junction bases with no gene match: 7. For the CDR3, the DNA is TGTGCCAGCAGGTCGGACAGGGACCGGCCCCAGCATTTT. It is translated as CASRSDRDRPQHF.

This rearrangement joins TRBV20-1 to TRBJ2-7; D may be TRBD1 or TRBD2 (5 bases each). V was clipped by 2 bases and J by 2 bases, with 13 bases between them. Per germline, CDR1 DFQATT and CDR2 SNEGSKA (reference sequence). The CDR3 is made up of 14 amino acids. CDR3 bases: TGCAGTGCTAGAAGAACGGGGCACCCCTACGAGCAGTACTTC. As protein: CSARRTGHPYEQYF.

In this sample, this clone turned up a few times. V and J are TRBV2 and TRBJ1-6; D is ambiguous. The CDR3 totals 13 residues. CDR1 and CDR2 (germline): SNHLY, FYNNEI. The germline V and J ends were trimmed by 6 bases and 8 bases, with 11 bases remaining between them. The CDR3 loop is CASSVQAYSPLHF. CDR3 nucleotide sequence: TGTGCCAGCAGCGTCCAGGCCTATTCACCCCTCCACTTT.

This clone has ten or more counts. The rearrangement joins TRBV6-1 to TRBJ2-1; 11 nucleotides line up with TRBD2. Losses at the gene ends were 10 bases for V and 4 bases for J; bases not matched to a gene: 9. This CDR3 comprises 15 residues. Germline assignment: CDR1 MNHNS and CDR2 SASEGT. In nucleotides, the CDR3 is TGTGCCACACGCCCCGGGACTAGCGGTTACAATGAGCAGTTCTTC. It translates to CATRPGTSGYNEQFF.

This clone was counted at least ten times. The chain combines TRBV28 with TRBJ1-1; tentatively, D is TRBD1 (6 bases). Germline V gives CDR1 MDHEN, CDR2 SYDVKM. The V and J ends lost 3 bases and 1 base respectively, with 12 bases between them. CDR3 length equals 15 residues. The CDR3 DNA sequence: TGTGCCAGCAGTTTGGGGGGCTCGCGGAACACTGAAGCTTTCTTT. It specifies CASSLGGSRNTEAFF.

This clone was counted a few times. The rearrangement joins TRBV6-2 or TRBV6-3 to TRBJ1-5, with D perhaps TRBD1 (6 bases). The CDR3 is 12 residues long. V dropped 11 bases and J dropped 1 base, with 9 bases sitting between them. The V gene's germline CDR1 is MNHEY and CDR2 SVGEGT. The CDR3 DNA reads TGTGCCTTGGGGGCCAGCAATCAGCCCCAGCATTTT. This translates into CALGASNQPQHF.

In its sample, this clone was seen a few times. This chain links TRBV6-1 with TRBJ2-1; D is possibly TRBD2 (5 bases). This CDR3 is built from 15 residues. The V gene's germline CDR1 is MNHNS and CDR2 SASEGT. The V end was cut by 7 bases, the J end by 9 bases, with 22 bases between. The CDR3 sequence is CASTHPAGGSREQFF. Here the CDR3 DNA reads TGTGCCAGCACTCACCCCGCCGGTGGGAGTCGTGAGCAGTTCTTC.

This chain connects TRBV3-1 to TRBJ1-2, with TRBD1 identical over 7 bases. Germline CDR1 reads LGHDT; CDR2 reads YNNKEL (reference sequence). The CDR3 totals 15 residues. Trimming cost V 3 bases and J 4 bases; bases outside gene matches: 8. The CDR3 DNA reads TGTGCCAGCAGCCACACGGGGAGGGACAGCTATGGCTACACCTTC. This codes for CASSHTGRDSYGYTF.